This T cell receptor (beta chain) appears in the sequencing data of a study of T cell responses to AZD1222 COVID-19 vaccine. Overall study: Analyses pooled second doses at about 4 or about 12 weeks. Whole-study results and caveats: Recipients of AZD1222 seropositive at baseline numbered only 6 or 7. Without day 14 samples, only post-peak T cell repertoires were studied. White British ancestry dominated among donors, who included more females, and clonal diversity was possibly underestimated.

Data came from immunoSEQ multiplex PCR; TCRdb stores just in-frame clones and leaves some out. The repertoire includes roughly 100,000 clones, roughly 87% of them detected once, and around 5% sits in the top ten. Details on this clone: Antigen specificity is unknown.

V lost 4 bases and J lost 5; bases outside the gene matches: 8. CDR3 length: 15 amino acids. Germline values: CDR1 SGHTA, CDR2 FQGTGA. The sample here was peripheral blood, taken on day 0 of AZD1222 vaccination. The chain joins TRBV7-3 to TRBJ2-5; TRBD1 matches 9 bases. The TCR originated in an adult in good health. The CDR3 DNA follows: TGTGCCAGCAGCTCGTCCGGGACAGGGATGGAGACCCAGTACTTC. This gives the protein CASSSSGTGMETQYF.